Following are 25 T cell receptor beta chains from one sample sequenced in a study of T cell responses to AZD1222 COVID-19 vaccine. TCRdb's table, derived via immunoSEQ multiplex PCR, lists solely in-frame clones and lacks some. The sample holds just under 85,000 clones, 70% to 90% seen once. The starting material was peripheral blood, obtained on day 0 of AZD1222 vaccination. All receptors come from an adult in good health.

This rearrangement joins TRBV28 to TRBJ1-6; no firm D call. CDR3 length: 16 residues. Germline loops: CDR1 MDHEN, CDR2 SYDVKM. The ends were cut back, 6 bases at V and 1 base at J, with 13 bases in the middle. This chain's CDR3 is CASSPGGFSYNSPLHF. The DNA of the CDR3 is TGTGCCAGCAGCCCAGGAGGGTTTTCCTATAATTCACCCCTCCACTTT.

V gene TRBV3-1 (or the pseudogene TRBV3-2) combines with J gene TRBJ2-7; D remains ambiguous. In germline, CDR1 is LGHDT, CDR2 YNNKEL (reference sequence). V was clipped by 0 bases and J by 2 bases, with 11 bases between them. The CDR3 is made up of 15 amino acids. CDR3 DNA: TGTGCCAGCAGCCAAGATCAGGCGTATCCCTACGAGCAGTACTTC. It is translated as CASSQDQAYPYEQYF.

This chain joins TRBV3-1 (or the pseudogene TRBV3-2) and TRBJ2-2; no definite D call. The ends were cut back, 4 bases at V and 0 bases at J, with 9 bases in the middle. CDR1 and CDR2 from the germline V gene are LGHDT and YNNKEL (reference sequence). The CDR3 is 15 residues long. CDR3 DNA sequence: TGTGCCAGCAGCCCCAAGGTTTCGAACACCGGGGAGCTGTTTTTT. Encoded protein: CASSPKVSNTGELFF.

The V call is TRBV28, the J call TRBJ1-2, with D hard to call. The CDR3 runs 15 residues. The V gene's germline CDR1 is MDHEN and CDR2 SYDVKM. Trimming removed 1 base from V and 0 bases from J, with 9 bases in between. The CDR3 DNA follows: TGTGCCAGCAGTTTATTGTCAGGTTCTAACTATGGCTACACCTTC. Translation: CASSLLSGSNYGYTF.

Only one count was recorded for this clone. The chain employs TRBV10-3 and TRBJ2-7; D possibly corresponds to TRBD1 (6 bases). V lost 3 bases, J lost 3 bases, and 12 bases lay in between. Germline loops: CDR1 ENHRY, CDR2 SYGVKD. This CDR3 contains 14 residues. CDR3 bases: TGTGCCATCAGTGACCCAGGGGCGCTCTACGAGCAGTACTTC. Its translation is CAISDPGALYEQYF.

This chain links TRBV2 with TRBJ1-1; no clear D gene. Germline V lookup: CDR1 SNHLY, CDR2 FYNNEI. Trimming took 3 bases from V and 8 from J, leaving 19 bases between them. The CDR3 has 15 residues. CDR3 bases: TGTGCCAGCAGTGAGACCTTGGGTCAACTCTCCGAAGCTTTCTTT. Translation gives CASSETLGQLSEAFF. Supplemented by reference TRBV2 and TRBJ1-1, the full variable domain reads EPEVTQTPSHQVTQMGQEVILRCVPISNHLYFYWYRQILGQKVEFLVSFYNNEISEKSEIFDDQFSVERPDGSNFTLKIRSTKLEDSAMYFCASSETLGQLSEAFFGQGTRLTVV.

The V and J genes are TRBV6-2 or TRBV6-3 and TRBJ2-3; 8 nucleotides match TRBD1. The CDR3 spans 14 residues. With 6 bases clipped from V and 4 bases from J, the junction kept 6 bases outside the gene matches. In germline, CDR1 is MNHEY, CDR2 SVGEGT. The DNA for the CDR3 is TGTGCCAGCAGCGGACAGGGCGTCTCAGATACGCAGTATTTT. Encoded protein: CASSGQGVSDTQYF.

This clone was seen only once. The chain combines TRBV15 with TRBJ1-3; no clear D gene. Germline CDR1 is LNHNV and CDR2 is YYDKDF (reference sequence). Trimming took 2 bases from V and 1 from J, leaving 12 bases between them. The length of the CDR3 is 16 residues. This chain's CDR3 is CATSRSAQVSGNTIYF. CDR3 sequence (DNA): TGTGCCACCAGCAGATCTGCCCAGGTTTCTGGAAACACCATATATTTT.

This chain connects TRBV6-5 to TRBJ1-4, with TRBD1 matching over 7 bases. Germline V CDR1 and CDR2: MNHEY, SVGAGI. The CDR3 extends over 15 amino acids. V lost 6 bases and J lost 5; bases outside the gene matches: 9. Here the CDR3 DNA reads TGTGCCAGCAGATTTGGGCAGGGGGGAAATGAAAAACTGTTTTTT. This sequence encodes CASRFGQGGNEKLFF.

The chain couples TRBV10-3 to TRBJ1-6; D gene uncertain. V lost 5 bases and J lost 10, with 15 bases in between. There are 14 residues in the CDR3. Germline-derived CDR1 and CDR2 are ENHRY and SYGVKD. The CDR3 sequence is CAISIRGSDSPLHF. CDR3 DNA sequence: TGTGCCATCAGTATCCGGGGAAGCGACTCACCCCTCCACTTT.

This rearrangement joins TRBV28 to TRBJ2-7; D gene ambiguous. Germline V gives CDR1 MDHEN, CDR2 SYDVKM. The CDR3 totals 16 residues. The V gene lost 6 bases and the J gene lost 7 bases, with 25 bases spanning the gap. The CDR3, as DNA: TGTGCCAGCAGGAAGTTGACGCTTCAATCCAGGTGGGAGCAGTACTTC. Its protein is CASRKLTLQSRWEQYF.

CDR3 protein: CASSPDRGKTQYF. The DNA for the CDR3 is TGTGCCAGCAGCCCGGACAGGGGGAAGACCCAGTACTTC. This chain joins TRBV7-6 and TRBJ2-5; 10 bases agree with TRBD1. V shed 5 bases and J 6 bases; nucleotides not matched to a gene: 3. Germline V lookup: CDR1 SGHVS, CDR2 FNYEAQ. The CDR3 contains 13 residues.

V usage is TRBV28 and J usage is TRBJ2-7, with 9 bases identical to TRBD1. V gave up 7 bases and J gave up 5 bases; unmatched junction bases: 12. The CDR3 loop spans 15 amino acids. The germline V gene has CDR1 MDHEN and CDR2 SYDVKM. The CDR3: CASTSHGTGKNEQYF. The DNA of the CDR3 is TGTGCCAGCACTTCCCATGGGACAGGGAAAAACGAGCAGTACTTC.

J is TRBJ2-2 and V is TRBV4-3; 10 nucleotides align to TRBD1. The germline V gene encodes CDR1 LGHNA and CDR2 YSLEER. V was clipped by 4 bases and J by 0 bases; unmatched bases: 5. This CDR3 contains 17 residues. CDR3 amino acids: CASSRQTGGANTGELFF. Written as DNA, the CDR3 is TGCGCCAGCAGCCGACAGACAGGGGGCGCGAACACCGGGGAGCTGTTTTTT.

The DNA for the CDR3 is TGTGCCAGTAGTGGGTGGCCAAACTCCTACGAGCAGTACTTC. Amino acid sequence: CASSGWPNSYEQYF. The V gene is TRBV19, the J gene TRBJ2-7; D call uncertain. CDR1 and CDR2 from the germline V gene are LNHDA and SQIVND (reference sequence). The CDR3 covers 14 residues. Deletions cut 5 bases from V and 0 bases from J, with 11 bases between.

V and J are TRBV29-1 and TRBJ1-3, with D hard to call. The germline V gene has CDR1 SQVTM and CDR2 ANQGSEA. CDR3 length: 10 amino acids. Trimming left V 6 bases short and J 8 bases short, with 8 bases between. In nucleotides, the CDR3 is TGCAGCGTCCGGGGAGACACCATATATTTT. Amino acid sequence: CSVRGDTIYF.

V usage is TRBV6-1 and J usage is TRBJ1-1; 8 positions match TRBD1. V dropped 2 bases and J dropped 0; count of bases not matched to a gene: 5. Germline V lookup: CDR1 MNHNS, CDR2 SASEGT. The CDR3 has 16 residues. The CDR3 DNA follows: TGTGCCAGCAGTGAACAGGGGGCCCATATGAACACTGAAGCTTTCTTT. This codes for CASSEQGAHMNTEAFF.

CDR3: CASSLRAGGFNEQFF. CDR3 in DNA: TGTGCCAGCAGTTTACGAGCGGGAGGATTCAATGAGCAGTTCTTC. The chain carries TRBV28 and TRBJ2-1; 9 nucleotides align to TRBD2. The germline CDR1 and CDR2 sequences are MDHEN and SYDVKM. Trimming took 2 bases from V and 6 from J; bases not matched to a gene: 5. CDR3 length: 15 residues.

The rearrangement joins TRBV18 to TRBJ1-1; TRBD1 matches 9 bases. Germline V CDR1 and CDR2: KGHSH, LQKENI. The J segment lost 0 bases and the V segment lost 0 bases, leaving 5 bases of the junction unmatched. The CDR3 sequence is 17 residues long. DNA of the CDR3: TGTGCCAGCTCACCACCGAGGACAGGGGTAATGAACACTGAAGCTTTCTTT. Translated: CASSPPRTGVMNTEAFF.

This chain uses TRBV29-1 with TRBJ1-3; D is unresolved. V was trimmed by 7 bases and J by 0 bases, leaving 7 bases between them. In germline, CDR1 is SQVTM, CDR2 ANQGSEA. The CDR3 spans 12 residues. The CDR3 DNA sequence: TGCAGCGGAATAAGCTCTGGAAACACCATATATTTT. Protein sequence: CSGISSGNTIYF.

The chain recombines TRBV6-4 with TRBJ2-6; possible D gene TRBD1, 6 bases. The V gene's germline CDR1 is MRHNA and CDR2 SNTAGT. V lost 2 bases, J lost 4 bases, and 18 bases lay in between. CDR3 size: 18 residues. The CDR3 loop is CASSDGTRSLLGANVLTF. CDR3 nucleotide sequence: TGTGCCAGCAGTGACGGGACAAGATCTCTTCTCGGGGCCAACGTCCTGACTTTC.

V is TRBV6-5 and J is TRBJ1-6; possible D gene TRBD1, 5 bases. Trimming cost V 7 bases and J 8 bases, with 12 bases left between them. CDR1 is MNHEY, CDR2 SVGAGI, per germline. This CDR3 spans 13 amino acids. DNA of the CDR3: TGTGCCAGCAATACGGGGCCGGATTCACCCCTCCACTTT. Translating it yields CASNTGPDSPLHF.

This clone was seen only once. J is TRBJ2-5 and V is TRBV28, with 10 bases identical to TRBD2. The CDR3 consists of 15 residues. Losses at the gene ends were 2 bases for V and 6 bases for J; bases not matched to a gene: 6. Germline V gene lookup returns CDR1 MDHEN and CDR2 SYDVKM. CDR3: CASSLQREGGKTQYF. CDR3 in DNA: TGTGCCAGCAGTTTACAGCGGGAGGGCGGGAAGACCCAGTACTTC. The full variable domain, rest sourced from reference TRBV28 and TRBJ2-5, is DVKVTQSSRYLVKRTGEKVFLECVQDMDHENMFWYRQDPGLGLRLIYFSYDVKMKEKGDIPEGYSVSREKKERFSLILESASTNQTSMYLCASSLQREGGKTQYFGPGTRLLVL.

The DNA of the CDR3 is TGTGCCAGCAGCGTAGCGGGAAGCTCCTATAATTCACCCCTCCACTTT. It yields the protein CASSVAGSSYNSPLHF. The V and J genes are TRBV9 and TRBJ1-6; no clear D. Germline values: CDR1 SGDLS, CDR2 YYNGEE. This CDR3 is built from 16 residues. The V and J ends lost 0 bases and 0 bases respectively, with 7 bases between them.

The rearrangement joins TRBV27 to TRBJ1-2; 8 bases align to TRBD1. Germline trimming cut 4 bases from V and 6 bases from J; bases unmatched to any gene: 13. The CDR3 is 16 residues long. Germline V lookup: CDR1 MNHEY, CDR2 SMNVEV (reference sequence). The CDR3 spells CASSSKAGTGGHGYTF. The CDR3 DNA follows: TGTGCCAGCAGTTCGAAAGCCGGGACAGGAGGCCATGGCTACACCTTC.